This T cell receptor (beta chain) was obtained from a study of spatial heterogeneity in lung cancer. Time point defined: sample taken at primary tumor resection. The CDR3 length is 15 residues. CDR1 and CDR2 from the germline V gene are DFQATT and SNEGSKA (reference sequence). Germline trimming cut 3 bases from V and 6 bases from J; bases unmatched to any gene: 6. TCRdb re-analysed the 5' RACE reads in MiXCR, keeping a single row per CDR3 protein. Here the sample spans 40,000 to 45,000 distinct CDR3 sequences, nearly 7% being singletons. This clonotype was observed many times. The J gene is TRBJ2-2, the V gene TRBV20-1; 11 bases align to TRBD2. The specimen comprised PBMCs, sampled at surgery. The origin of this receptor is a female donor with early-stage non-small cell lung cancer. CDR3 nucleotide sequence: TGCAGTGCTAGTAAACTAGCGGGGGTCCCCGGGGAGCTGTTTTTT. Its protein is CSASKLAGVPGELFF.